The TCR beta chain described here comes from a study of T cell repertoires in aging, cancer and after chemotherapy (dated 2019 in TCRdb). Background on the whole study: Six donor age groups were covered, ranging from 30 or younger up to 70 or older, and each group contained at least three individuals. TCR repertoires from healthy donor controls were recorded over periods of several months to years and showed clear clonal overlap between repeated samplings. In total, the full dataset held 10 million or so TCR reads. Peripheral blood TCR beta repertoires from healthy donors and cancer patients were profiled to examine immunoaging and T cell reconstitution after chemotherapy. A cohort of around 210 cancer patients (94 with hematological and approximately 120 with solid cancers) was assembled, and approximately 95 healthy donors were included as a reference group.

TCR beta rearrangements were amplified from genomic DNA extracted from peripheral blood rather than from sorted cells or RNA. Beyond this particular receptor, the publication reports: Untreated patients with hematological or solid cancers showed significantly lower blood TCR diversity and higher clonality than age-matched healthy donors. In healthy donors, the drop in TCR diversity with age came mainly from a loss of richness, whereas in cancer patients a loss of evenness also played a part. The authors noted that the repertoire data do not allow conclusions about immunological memory after chemotherapy. An increase in median generation probability over the chemotherapy interval was observed in both cancer cohorts, suggesting that the repertoire was reconstituted through rebound thymic output.

Sequences SGHTA (CDR1) and FQGNSA (CDR2) are obtained from the germline V gene. Trimming at the junction amounts to 0 bases on V and 0 bases on J, and the germline ends lie 9 bases apart. From cysteine to phenylalanine, the CDR3 is 15 amino acids long. Of the read, only the CDR3 DNA is kept; its 45 bases are in frame from base 1. Rearranged TRB sequences spanning V, D and J segments were amplified in a multiplex touch-down PCR with a mixed TRB-A/B primer pool. Two consecutive PCR reactions with Phusion HS II polymerase added Illumina adapters and sample indices to the amplicons. Amplicons were gel-purified with the NucleoSpin Gel and PCR Clean-up kit, then checked with Qubit and an Agilent 2100 Bioanalyzer. The libraries were sequenced on an Illumina MiSeq with 600-cycle, single-indexed, paired-end runs. In the authors' own workflow: Processing of the TRB sequences was carried out with MiXCR versions 2.12 and 3.0.5. Each unique CDR3 nucleotide sequence was counted as one clone, and only productive sequences with at least two reads were retained. Repertoire metrics included Shannon diversity, evenness, clonality (one minus evenness), and alpha-parameterized diversity profiles from alpha 0 to 5. The IGoR algorithm was used to calculate generation probabilities of clones in the paired pre- and post-chemotherapy samples. TCRdb redid the processing of the public reads, applying fastp at Q25 and MiXCR, and retained in-frame beta chains. Identical CDR3 proteins give one entry, which carries the most common genes and DNA. TCRdb, not the original authors, processed these V and J calls. For this sample the table gives some 300 distinct CDR3 sequences, of which 35% were detected only once. The top ten clonotypes cover about 39% of the sample.

This clonotype is identified as large (0.1 to 1%). Its target antigen remains unknown. No much larger clone is present one base from it, and per-base qualities are unavailable. The specimen sequenced was blood. The sequence was obtained from a human donor in good health. The receptor chain draws on TRBV7-2 and TRBJ2-7; no D segment can be confidently identified. This receptor has the CDR3 CASSLAPGSSYEQYF. The nucleotides are TGTGCCAGCAGCTTAGCGCCCGGCAGCTCCTACGAGCAGTACTTC.